This T cell receptor beta chain was sequenced for a study of response to subunit inactivated influenza vaccine. This clonotype was counted between two and nine times. Its cognate antigen is unknown. TCRdb processed the RT-PCR reads anew with MiXCR; each CDR3 protein has one entry. The sample includes hundreds of thousands of distinct CDR3 sequences, about 15% of them seen just once. Study findings and constraints: Every seasonal influenza vaccination brings in few new T cells, the authors suggested.

Germline values: CDR1 SQVTM, CDR2 ANQGSEA. CDR3 size: 12 residues. The rearrangement uses TRBV29-1 and TRBJ1-2; D might be TRBD1 (6 bases). This receptor was obtained from a man aged 50-60 years who received an inactivated influenza vaccine. This specimen was PBMCs from blood, taken 14 to 15 days before vaccination. The CDR3 DNA follows: TGCATCACGGGGGGCGCAAGCTATGGCTACACCTTC. It encodes CITGGASYGYTF.